The present entry profiles one T cell receptor beta chain with its context. The data are from a study of blood T cell repertoires in COVID-19. Turning to the study itself: COVID-19 samples, acute and convalescent, were from the United States, Italy and Spain. Nucleic acid was either cDNA or gDNA, and it came from T cells, B-cell-depleted T cells, or PBMCs.

The CDR3 covers 16 residues. Germline CDR1 and CDR2: SGDLS and YYNGEE. The germline V and J ends were trimmed by 4 bases and 8 bases, with 22 bases remaining between them. Original handling: Amplification of reference gene primers was used by the study to estimate nucleated cell counts. Sequencing used immunoSEQ multiplex PCR; TCRdb keeps in-frame clones, though not all of them. The DNA was the basis for D and trimming; V, J and clone size are from that table. Here the sample spans 35,000 to 40,000 clones, 70% to 90% being singletons. Followed over time, Seattle patients had been enrolled while infection was active.

The chain employs TRBV9 and TRBJ2-1; D possibly corresponds to TRBD1 (7 bases). Sequencing input: peripheral blood. The sequence derives from a man in his 60s with COVID-19, enrolled during active disease. The CDR3 here is CASSSGGSGAQDEQFF. Here the CDR3 DNA reads TGTGCCAGCAGCTCAGGGGGGTCGGGAGCCCAGGATGAGCAGTTCTTC.